This T cell receptor beta chain is from a study of regulatory T cells in long-lasting Graves disease. This clonotype was counted only a few times. Time point reported: newly diagnosed GD, antithyroid drugs for less than 3 months. RNA isolated from PBMCs was used to make the TCR library. The CDR3 consists of 13 residues. Trimming took 0 bases from V and 10 from J, leaving 10 bases between them. Germline assignment: CDR1 SGHDN and CDR2 FVKESK. Libraries of TCR beta came from iRepertoire HTBI primers plus Arm-PCR of CDR3 regions. TCRdb processed the multiplex PCR reads anew with MiXCR; each CDR3 protein has one entry. The sample holds some 490,000 distinct CDR3 sequences, around 11% seen once. These data were also reused for a study on T cells in Graves' hyperthyroidism and ophthalmopathy. As reported in that work: The majority of expanded thyroid clonotypes above 0.001 also appeared in blood. A model of 13 V-J features distinguished ophthalmopathy from stable hyperthyroidism.

The genes are TRBV14 and TRBJ2-1, with D uncertain. This clonotype originated in a woman aged 30 to 39 with Graves disease. The sample was peripheral blood mononuclear cells (PBMCs), taken at new diagnosis, from a patient treated with antithyroid drugs. As DNA, the CDR3 is TGTGCCAGCAGCCAAGATCTGTCTGTAGAGCAGTTCTTC. Encoded protein: CASSQDLSVEQFF. Full variable domain (remainder filled in from reference TRBV14 and TRBJ2-1): EAGVTQFPSHSVIEKGQTVTLRCDPISGHDNLYWYRRVMGKEIKFLLHFVKESKQDESGMPNNRFLAERTGGTYSTLKVQPAELEDSGVYFCASSQDLSVEQFFGPGTRLTVL.